A single sample is the source of the 27 T cell receptor beta chains below, sequenced in a study of T cell repertoires in cytomegalovirus infection. TCRdb passed the reads through MiXCR, listing each CDR3 protein once. The sample lists 170,000 or so distinct CDR3 sequences, 15% to 20% seen once, with 20% to 25% in the top ten. Sequencing was carried out using CD8+ T cells from PBMCs. All receptors come from a human donor in good health (CMV status not recorded). Some clones in this sample may be carry-over from other donors' samples.

This clonotype was seen only a few times. The V call is TRBV12-3 or TRBV12-4, the J call TRBJ2-1, with 8 nucleotides matching TRBD2. Unmatched junction bases numbered 10, after V lost 6 bases and J lost 9 bases. This CDR3 is built from 14 residues. CDR3 loop: CASRGMGLVGEQFF. CDR3 DNA: TGTGCCAGCAGGGGGATGGGACTAGTTGGTGAGCAGTTCTTC.

This clonotype was seen more than once but under ten times. V usage is TRBV14 and J usage is TRBJ1-1; no clear D gene. This CDR3 comprises 12 residues. Looked up from germline, CDR1 is SGHDN and CDR2 is FVKESK. V lost 6 bases, J lost 4 bases, and 9 bases lay in between. The CDR3 nucleotides are TGTGCCAGCAGATGGGGAGGCACTGAAGCTTTCTTT. Its translation: CASRWGGTEAFF.

The V gene is TRBV27, the J gene TRBJ2-1; 10 bases are a match to TRBD2. Unmatched junction bases numbered 9, after V lost 1 base and J lost 6 bases. The CDR3 contains 17 residues. Germline CDR1 and CDR2: MNHEY and SMNVEV (reference sequence). The CDR3 bases are TGTGCCAGCAGTTTATACAGCGGGGGGGCAGGGAGCAATGAGCAGTTCTTC. Translating gives CASSLYSGGAGSNEQFF.

This clonotype occurred a few times. V gene TRBV6-2 or TRBV6-3 combines with J gene TRBJ2-4, with D perhaps matching TRBD2 (6 bases). CDR3 length equals 17 residues. Trimming removed 1 base at V and 3 bases at J, with 16 bases between. From germline, CDR1 is MNHEY and CDR2 SVGEGT. As DNA, the CDR3 is TGTGCCAGCAGTTACTACCCCCGGGCCGGGAGCAAAAACATTCAGTACTTC. It specifies CASSYYPRAGSKNIQYF.

This clonotype was counted between two and nine times. The chain is built from TRBV18 and TRBJ1-1, with D possibly matching TRBD1 (5 bases). Trimming took off 5 bases at V and 6 bases at J, with 10 bases between the two ends. The CDR3 extends over 12 amino acids. Germline CDR1 KGHSH, CDR2 LQKENI. The CDR3 reads CASSDWGAEAFF. The CDR3 nucleotides are TGTGCCAGCTCAGACTGGGGGGCTGAAGCTTTCTTT. Based on the CDR3 plus reference TRBV18 and TRBJ1-1, the full variable domain is NAGVMQNPRHLVRRRGQEARLRCSPMKGHSHVYWYRQLPEEGLKFMVYLQKENIIDESGMPKERFSAEFPKEGPSILRIQQVVRGDSAAYFCASSDWGAEAFFGQGTRLTVV.

The chain is built from TRBV4-1 and TRBJ1-2; D perhaps matches TRBD1 (6 bases). CDR1 is MGHRA, CDR2 YSYEKL, per germline. The CDR3 length is 15 residues. V shed 2 bases and J shed 3 bases, with 13 bases lying between them. The CDR3 DNA sequence: TGCGCCAGCAGCCAATTACAGGGCCTTGACTATGGCTACACCTTC. Residues: CASSQLQGLDYGYTF.

This clonotype was found a few times. This rearrangement joins TRBV20-1 to TRBJ2-7, with 12 bases lining up with TRBD2. Germline CDR1 reads DFQATT; CDR2 reads SNEGSKA (reference sequence). The trim removed 4 bases at V and 5 bases at J, leaving 9 bases unmatched. CDR3 length equals 15 residues. The CDR3 loop reads CSATLAGGLINEQYF. DNA of the CDR3: TGCAGTGCTACTCTAGCGGGGGGGCTTATAAACGAGCAGTACTTC.

V gene TRBV7-8 combines with J gene TRBJ2-1; possible D gene TRBD1, 6 bases. V lost 3 bases and J lost 2, with 17 bases in between. CDR1 is SGHVS, CDR2 FQNEAQ, per germline. This CDR3 comprises 17 residues. The CDR3, as DNA: TGTGCCAGCAGCTTCAGACAGGCCGGAGGCCCCTACAATGAGCAGTTCTTC. Amino acids: CASSFRQAGGPYNEQFF.

A few counts support this clonotype. The J gene is TRBJ2-7, the V gene TRBV4-1, with 9 bases lining up with TRBD2. Germline lookup yields CDR1 MGHRA and CDR2 YSYEKL. V lost 0 bases to trimming and J lost 4 bases; unmatched junction nucleotides: 4. This CDR3 spans 15 amino acids. CDR3 DNA: TGCGCCAGCAGCCAAGAGGAAGCGGGGGGATACGAGCAGTACTTC. This encodes CASSQEEAGGYEQYF.

V is TRBV9 and J is TRBJ2-5; 7 positions agree with TRBD2. The CDR3 is 15 residues long. The germline gives CDR1 SGDLS, CDR2 YYNGEE. Trimming at V came to 4 bases and at J to 2 bases, leaving 8 bases not matched to a gene. DNA of the CDR3: TGTGCCAGCAGCCCTAGTGGGACTACACAAGAGACCCAGTACTTC. Its translation: CASSPSGTTQETQYF. Filled out from reference TRBV9 and TRBJ2-5, the complete variable domain reads DSGVTQTPKHLITATGQRVTLRCSPRSGDLSVYWYQQSLDQGLQFLIQYYNGEERAKGNILERFSAQQFPDLHSELNLSSLELGDSALYFCASSPSGTTQETQYFGPGTRLLVL.

The rearrangement links TRBV5-4 to TRBJ1-2, with 7 bases matching TRBD1. V gave up 0 bases and J gave up 6 bases; unmatched junction bases: 11. The CDR3 runs to 16 residues. Germline lookup yields CDR1 SGHNT and CDR2 YYREEE (reference sequence). This CDR3 reads CASSLDRGNPVHGYTF. In DNA form, the CDR3 reads TGTGCCAGCAGCTTGGACAGGGGAAACCCGGTCCATGGCTACACCTTC. Combining the CDR3 with reference TRBV5-4 and TRBJ1-2 gives the whole variable domain ETGVTQSPTHLIKTRGQQVTLRCSSQSGHNTVSWYQQALGQGPQFIFQYYREEENGRGNFPPRFSGLQFPNYSSELNVNALELDDSALYLCASSLDRGNPVHGYTFGSGTRLTVV.

The chain links TRBV19 to TRBJ1-2, with no clear D. Germline loops: CDR1 LNHDA, CDR2 SQIVND (reference sequence). The length of the CDR3 is 14 residues. Between the trimmed V and J ends, which lost 3 bases and 8 bases, there was a span of 16 bases. The CDR3: CASSMKSVLWGYTF. The CDR3 DNA is TGTGCCAGTAGTATGAAATCGGTACTATGGGGCTACACCTTC.

This clonotype turned up a few times. The chain is built from TRBV7-9 and TRBJ1-6; TRBD1 aligns across 7 bases. The CDR3 contains 16 residues. CDR1 is SEHNR, CDR2 FQNEAQ, per germline (reference sequence). Trimming removed 4 bases from V and 6 bases from J; junction bases left unmatched: 9. The CDR3: CASSSTPGQLNSPLHF. The CDR3 DNA is TGTGCCAGCAGCTCGACGCCGGGACAGCTTAATTCACCCCTCCACTTT.

The rearrangement links TRBV20-1 to TRBJ2-5, with 10 bases fitting TRBD1. The CDR3 length is 14 residues. Unmatched junction bases numbered 8, after V lost 5 bases and J lost 5 bases. Germline V gene lookup returns CDR1 DFQATT and CDR2 SNEGSKA (reference sequence). CDR3 residues: CSAGPDRGVETQYF. Here the CDR3 DNA reads TGCAGTGCTGGACCGGACAGGGGGGTGGAGACCCAGTACTTC.

This clonotype has just a few counts. The chain carries TRBV15 and TRBJ2-5; D gene unclear. V was trimmed by 9 bases and J by 5 bases, leaving 13 bases between them. The length of the CDR3 is 12 residues. Germline-derived CDR1 and CDR2 are LNHNV and YYDKDF (reference sequence). For the CDR3, the DNA is TGTGCCACTCTCGACCGACGGGAGACCCAGTACTTC. It specifies CATLDRRETQYF.

This clonotype was seen at least ten times. V is TRBV7-2 and J is TRBJ1-1, with D tentatively TRBD1 (5 bases). Germline V gives CDR1 SGHTA, CDR2 FQGNSA. The ends were cut back, 7 bases at V and 2 bases at J, with 26 bases in the middle. CDR3 length: 18 residues. The CDR3 DNA follows: TGTGCCAGCACCCCTGTGGGGGGTTTTGGCCCGGGTAACACTGAAGCTTTCTTT. Its protein is CASTPVGGFGPGNTEAFF.

V is TRBV7-2 and J is TRBJ1-1, with D possibly matching TRBD1 (5 bases). The CDR3 has 14 amino acids. Trimming pared 2 bases from V and 7 bases from J, leaving 14 bases between. Germline-derived CDR1 and CDR2 are SGHTA and FQGNSA. The CDR3 loop is CASSLMRGESEAFF. The CDR3 DNA reads TGTGCCAGCAGCTTAATGCGGGGGGAGAGTGAAGCTTTCTTT.

The V gene is TRBV2, the J gene TRBJ1-5; TRBD1 aligns across 7 bases. This CDR3 is 16 amino acids long. Germline trimming cut 2 bases from V and 7 bases from J; bases unmatched to any gene: 11. Germline V gives CDR1 SNHLY, CDR2 FYNNEI. The CDR3 loop is CASSELAGGANQPQHF. The CDR3 coding sequence is TGTGCCAGCAGTGAACTGGCAGGGGGTGCCAACCAGCCCCAGCATTTT.

CDR3 coding DNA: TGCAGTGCCAGGGGCCCACTGGACAGGCCGAACACTGAAGCTTTCTTT. It encodes CSARGPLDRPNTEAFF. This chain connects TRBV20-1 to TRBJ1-1; TRBD1 matches at 7 bases. Germline V gene sequence: CDR1 DFQATT, CDR2 SNEGSKA (reference sequence). Germline trimming cut 6 bases from V and 1 base from J; bases unmatched to any gene: 14. This CDR3 comprises 16 residues.

About this clonotype itself: Mismatch with germline at one junction end may stem from a read error. The chain recombines TRBV6-5 with TRBJ2-6; unclear D gene. CDR1 and CDR2 (germline): MNHEY, SVGAGI. This CDR3 has 16 residues. DNA for the CDR3: TGTGCCCGCAGTTACTCACCCACACCCGGGGCCAACGTCCTGACTTTC. Residues: CARSYSPTPGANVLTF.

V usage is TRBV12-3 or TRBV12-4 and J usage is TRBJ2-5; 9 nucleotides line up with TRBD2. Trimming took 7 bases from V and 1 from J; bases not matched to a gene: 7. This CDR3 contains 15 residues. Written as DNA, the CDR3 is TGTGCCAGCACGCCGCGGCGGGGGGGCCAAGAGACCCAGTACTTC. It yields the protein CASTPRRGGQETQYF.

This clonotype has only a few counts. CDR3 residues: CASSPPGGKSNEQFF. As DNA, the CDR3 is TGTGCCAGCAGCCCTCCAGGTGGCAAAAGCAATGAGCAGTTCTTC. This chain connects TRBV28 to TRBJ2-1; no clear D. This CDR3 is built from 15 residues. The V gene's germline CDR1 is MDHEN and CDR2 SYDVKM. Trimming took off 6 bases at V and 6 bases at J, with 18 bases between the two ends. The full variable domain, its missing parts supplied by reference TRBV28 and TRBJ2-1, is DVKVTQSSRYLVKRTGEKVFLECVQDMDHENMFWYRQDPGLGLRLIYFSYDVKMKEKGDIPEGYSVSREKKERFSLILESASTNQTSMYLCASSPPGGKSNEQFFGPGTRLTVL.

This clonotype was seen repeatedly, ten times or more. The V call is TRBV7-2, the J call TRBJ2-5, with D uncertain. CDR1 is SGHTA, CDR2 FQGNSA, per germline. The CDR3 has 13 residues. V was trimmed by 2 bases and J by 3 bases, leaving 7 bases between them. The CDR3 region has the DNA TGTGCCAGCAGCTTACTGCGGAAAGAGACCCAGTACTTC. Translated: CASSLLRKETQYF.

On this clonotype itself: A read error may account for a junction end that differs from germline. The V call is TRBV7-2, the J call TRBJ1-5; 7 bases map to TRBD1. The CDR3 length is 18 residues. Germline V lookup: CDR1 SGHTA, CDR2 FQGNSA. CDR3 residues: CANSLAPRGGYSNQPQHF. The CDR3 DNA sequence: TGTGCCAACAGCTTAGCGCCCAGGGGGGGATATAGCAATCAGCCCCAGCATTTT.

This chain links TRBV29-1 with TRBJ1-1, with a weak D call TRBD1 (5 bases). V lost 7 bases and J 5 bases, leaving 14 bases between the germline ends. The CDR3 has 12 residues. CDR1 SQVTM and CDR2 ANQGSEA come from the germline V gene. The CDR3 is CSALRGTTEAFF. The CDR3 region has the DNA TGCAGCGCCCTCCGGGGGACTACTGAAGCTTTCTTT.

This clonotype was counted only a few times. The chain links TRBV10-1 to TRBJ2-3; perhaps TRBD1 as D (6 bases). The CDR3 length is 14 residues. CDR1 and CDR2 (germline): WNHNN, SYGVQD (reference sequence). V was shortened by 3 bases and J by 7 bases, with 14 bases between the two germline ends. The CDR3 region is CASSDTTGSNTQYF. For the CDR3, the DNA is TGCGCCAGCAGTGATACCACAGGGAGCAATACGCAGTATTTT.

This clonotype was detected a few times. The rearrangement joins TRBV5-6 to TRBJ2-7; D is perhaps TRBD1 (5 bases). The germline V gene has CDR1 SGHDT and CDR2 YYEEEE. The CDR3 runs 15 residues. V was pared by 4 bases and J by 7 bases, with 21 bases between. The CDR3 DNA follows: TGTGCCAGCAGCCAGGAACAGGTCGAGGCGTATGAGCAGTACTTC. It encodes CASSQEQVEAYEQYF.